The 32 T cell receptor beta chains below come from one sample, sequenced in a study of cytomegalovirus exposure and HLA in healthy donors. With 60 Vbeta and 13 Jbeta primers, the PCR was carried out. Clones were read by immunoSEQ multiplex PCR, and TCRdb kept only the in-frame ones, dropping some. The sample holds around 150,000 clones, roughly 80% seen once. Sequenced material: PBMCs. These receptors all come from a male donor in good health and CMV-seropositive.

The chain couples TRBV30 to TRBJ1-2; D may be TRBD1 (6 bases). The CDR3 runs to 13 residues. Trimming shortened V by 2 bases and J by 7 bases, and 14 bases separated the two germline ends. Germline CDR1 reads GTSNPN; CDR2 reads SVGIG (reference sequence). The CDR3 here is CAWSTGGRSGYTF. In DNA, the CDR3 is TGTGCCTGGAGTACTGGGGGCCGTAGTGGCTACACCTTC.

J is TRBJ2-7 and V is TRBV19; 8 bases match TRBD1. The CDR3 extends over 13 amino acids. CDR1 LNHDA and CDR2 SQIVND come from the germline V gene (reference sequence). With 6 bases clipped from V and 4 bases from J, the junction kept 5 bases outside the gene matches. The CDR3 region has the DNA TGTGCCAGTAGGGGGACAGGTATTTACGAGCAGTACTTC. It yields the protein CASRGTGIYEQYF.

This chain joins TRBV2 and TRBJ1-1; TRBD1 matches 8 bases. This CDR3 contains 16 residues. Trimming removed 6 bases from V and 1 base from J; junction bases left unmatched: 10. Germline CDR1 and CDR2: SNHLY and FYNNEI. The CDR3 here is CASRVLGQEENTEAFF. Written as DNA, the CDR3 is TGTGCCAGCAGGGTCCTGGGACAGGAAGAGAACACTGAAGCTTTCTTT.

The chain combines TRBV5-4 with TRBJ2-7; 10 bases map to TRBD2. J gave up 2 bases and V 4 bases, and 9 bases lay outside the gene matches. The V gene's germline CDR1 is SGHNT and CDR2 YYREEE (reference sequence). The CDR3 loop spans 16 amino acids. As DNA, the CDR3 is TGTGCCAGCAGCGGACCGGGACTAGCGACCGCCTACGAGCAGTACTTC. It yields the protein CASSGPGLATAYEQYF.

The rearrangement uses TRBV15 and TRBJ1-1, with D possibly being TRBD1 (6 bases). V shed 4 bases and J shed 0 bases, with 12 bases lying between them. There are 15 residues in the CDR3. Germline-derived CDR1 and CDR2 are LNHNV and YYDKDF (reference sequence). The CDR3 DNA is TGTGCCACCAGCAAGGCCGGGACATTGAACACTGAAGCTTTCTTT. It specifies CATSKAGTLNTEAFF.

This sequence joins TRBV30 and TRBJ1-2, with a possible D match to TRBD1 (5 bases). Germline-derived CDR1 and CDR2 are GTSNPN and SVGIG (reference sequence). With 0 bases removed from V and 7 bases from J, the gap between germline ends came to 21 bases. This CDR3 region has 16 residues. The chain's CDR3 is CAWSVPPGRGGRGYTF. CDR3 bases: TGTGCCTGGAGTGTCCCCCCTGGGAGGGGTGGACGTGGCTACACCTTC.

The V and J genes are TRBV6-7 and TRBJ1-6; D is possibly TRBD1 (5 bases). TRBV6-7 is designated an ORF whose function remains uncertain. The V end lost 0 bases, the J end lost 6 bases, and 15 bases lay between the germline ends. This CDR3 spans 17 amino acids. This CDR3 reads CASSYSMGQGCNSPLHF. The CDR3 DNA follows: TGTGCCAGCAGTTACTCGATGGGGCAGGGTTGTAATTCACCCCTCCACTTT.

In regard to this clone: Germline and junction disagree at one end, which may indicate a read error. The V call is TRBV7-2, the J call TRBJ2-6; weak D call: TRBD1 (5 bases). The CDR3 spans 15 residues. Germline V CDR1 and CDR2: SGHTA, FQGNSA. CDR3 sequence reads: CASSFQHSGANGLTF. The DNA of the CDR3 is TGTGCCAGCAGCTTCCAACACTCTGGGGCCAACGGCCTGACTTTC.

This chain connects TRBV30 to TRBJ1-6; TRBD1 agrees at 7 bases. The junction had 2 bases not matched to a gene; V was cut back by 3 bases and J by 0 bases. Germline CDR1 and CDR2: GTSNPN and SVGIG (reference sequence). The CDR3 totals 15 residues. CDR3 protein: CAWRGDSSYNSPLHF. The CDR3 coding sequence is TGTGCCTGGAGGGGGGACAGCTCCTATAATTCACCCCTCCACTTT.

The chain uses TRBV28 and TRBJ2-5, with 13 bases matching TRBD2. V was pared by 10 bases and J by 7 bases, with 18 bases of the junction left unmatched. In germline, CDR1 is MDHEN, CDR2 SYDVKM. CDR3 length equals 17 residues. The CDR3 region has the DNA TGTGCCAACAGACCCGGGACTAGCGGGGCCGGAGGTTGGACCCAGTACTTC. Amino acids: CANRPGTSGAGGWTQYF.

This clone appeared a single time. The chain links TRBV7-2 to TRBJ1-6, with D perhaps TRBD1 (5 bases). Trimming shortened V by 4 bases and J by 6 bases, and 13 bases separated the two germline ends. CDR1 and CDR2 (germline): SGHTA, FQGNSA. The CDR3 spans 15 residues. The CDR3: CASSSLWGSNSPLHF. The CDR3 region has the DNA TGTGCCAGCAGCTCTCTGTGGGGCAGTAATTCACCCCTCCACTTT.

This chain connects TRBV5-1 to TRBJ2-7, with TRBD1 as a possible D gene (6 bases). The germline V gene encodes CDR1 SGHRS and CDR2 YFSETQ. The CDR3 is made up of 14 amino acids. The V end was cut by 5 bases, the J end by 1 base, with 13 bases between. This chain's CDR3 is CASSMDQGSYEQYF. In DNA form, the CDR3 reads TGCGCCAGCAGTATGGACCAGGGGTCCTACGAGCAGTACTTC.

V is TRBV6-5 and J is TRBJ2-7; weak D call: TRBD1 (6 bases). Germline CDR1 and CDR2: MNHEY and SVGAGI. V gave up 6 bases and J gave up 7 bases, with 13 bases separating them. This CDR3 has 12 residues. The CDR3 sequence: CASSLPGQEQYF. CDR3 bases: TGTGCCAGCAGCCTCCCGGGACAAGAGCAGTACTTC.

In this sample, this clone turned up a few times. A junction boundary mismatches the germline segment, possibly from a read error. This rearrangement joins TRBV7-2 to TRBJ2-6; a weak D match, TRBD2 (6 bases). The germline CDR1 and CDR2 sequences are SGHTA and FQGNSA. The CDR3 totals 16 residues. The CDR3 loop is CASSFLADSGANGLTF. The CDR3 DNA sequence: TGTGCCAGCAGCTTCTTAGCGGACTCTGGGGCCAACGGCCTGACTTTC.

The rearrangement joins TRBV2 to TRBJ2-5; the match to TRBD2 covers 7 bases. The CDR3 covers 13 residues. CDR1 is SNHLY and CDR2 is FYNNEI in the germline V gene. J lost 5 bases, V lost 6 bases, and 6 bases had no gene match. CDR3 coding DNA: TGTGCCAGCAGGACACTAGCGATGGAGACCCAGTACTTC. It yields the protein CASRTLAMETQYF.

The V gene is TRBV7-9, the J gene TRBJ1-1, with 7 bases lining up with TRBD1. J was trimmed by 1 base and V by 5 bases; bases with no gene match: 13. Germline V gene sequence: CDR1 SEHNR, CDR2 FQNEAQ (reference sequence). The CDR3 runs 17 residues. The CDR3 region has the DNA TGTGCCAGCAGCCCCTCGGGGAGCAGACAGGGGAACACTGAAGCTTTCTTT. Translation gives CASSPSGSRQGNTEAFF.

The V gene is TRBV5-8, the J gene TRBJ1-5; D remains ambiguous. The V end lost 1 base, the J end lost 0 bases, and 8 bases lay between the germline ends. Germline V gene sequence: CDR1 SGHTS, CDR2 YDEGEE. This CDR3 contains 15 residues. The DNA of the CDR3 is TGTGCCAGCAGCTTGATCGGTTATAGCAATCAGCCCCAGCATTTT. It yields the protein CASSLIGYSNQPQHF.

The chain carries TRBV6-1 and TRBJ2-7; a possible D gene is TRBD1 (6 bases). Germline values: CDR1 MNHNS, CDR2 SASEGT. Trimming took 10 bases from V and 1 from J, leaving 17 bases between them. This CDR3 has 14 residues. The CDR3 DNA sequence: TGTGCCACCAAAATCACAGGGACATCCTACGAGCAGTACTTC. As protein: CATKITGTSYEQYF.

The chain recombines TRBV5-1 with TRBJ2-1; TRBD2 aligns across 10 bases. The CDR3 sequence is 15 residues long. Germline lookup yields CDR1 SGHRS and CDR2 YFSETQ. V shed 3 bases and J 2 bases; nucleotides not matched to a gene: 2. CDR3: CASSWTSGPYNEQFF. The CDR3 bases are TGCGCCAGCAGCTGGACTAGCGGCCCCTACAATGAGCAGTTCTTC.

This chain uses TRBV30 with TRBJ2-7; D remains unclear. The CDR3 is made up of 12 amino acids. Trimming took 0 bases from V and 2 from J, leaving 5 bases between them. Germline assignment: CDR1 GTSNPN and CDR2 SVGIG (reference sequence). In DNA form, the CDR3 reads TGTGCCTGGAGTGTGAACACCTACGAGCAGTACTTC. This sequence encodes CAWSVNTYEQYF.

The DNA for the CDR3 is TGTGCCAGCTCACTTCTCCGGGGAGTCGCATCTGGGGCCAACGTCCTGACTTTC. This translates into CASSLLRGVASGANVLTF. The chain employs TRBV18 and TRBJ2-6; possibly TRBD2 for D (5 bases). Trimming took off 4 bases at V and 1 base at J, with 17 bases between the two ends. The germline V gene encodes CDR1 KGHSH and CDR2 LQKENI. This CDR3 contains 18 residues.

The chain links TRBV5-4 to TRBJ1-1; possibly TRBD1 for D (5 bases). The CDR3 spans 15 residues. V lost 1 base and J lost 1, with 11 bases in between. Germline V gene lookup returns CDR1 SGHNT and CDR2 YYREEE (reference sequence). DNA of the CDR3: TGTGCCAGCAGCTTGTTGAAGGGGCCGAACACTGAAGCTTTCTTT. It yields the protein CASSLLKGPNTEAFF.

A word on this clone: This sample also contains other DNA sequences that code for the same CDR3. This chain connects TRBV28 to TRBJ2-7, with D maybe TRBD2 (6 bases). The V end lost 5 bases, the J end lost 5 bases, and 7 bases lay between the germline ends. This CDR3 contains 11 residues. Germline CDR1 and CDR2: MDHEN and SYDVKM. CDR3 DNA sequence: TGTGCCAGCAGTCTAGCGCACGAGCAGTACTTC. Amino acid sequence: CASSLAHEQYF. The whole variable domain, remainder taken from reference TRBV28 and TRBJ2-7, is DVKVTQSSRYLVKRTGEKVFLECVQDMDHENMFWYRQDPGLGLRLIYFSYDVKMKEKGDIPEGYSVSREKKERFSLILESASTNQTSMYLCASSLAHEQYFGPGTRLTVT.

The V call is TRBV7-2, the J call TRBJ2-7; 7 bases fit TRBD1. The CDR3 consists of 14 residues. Germline-derived CDR1 and CDR2 are SGHTA and FQGNSA. With V trimmed by 2 bases and J by 3 bases, 4 bases remained unmatched. CDR3: CASSLYGTDYEQYF. CDR3 nucleotide sequence: TGTGCCAGCAGCTTATACGGGACAGACTACGAGCAGTACTTC.

CDR3 residues: CASSLNRGVWNQPQHF. The CDR3 DNA sequence: TGTGCCAGCAGCTTGAACAGGGGGGTCTGGAATCAGCCCCAGCATTTT. The chain has TRBV5-6 and TRBJ1-5; 8 bases are shared with TRBD1. With 1 base clipped from V and 4 bases from J, the junction kept 7 bases outside the gene matches. Germline V gene sequence: CDR1 SGHDT, CDR2 YYEEEE. The CDR3 is 16 amino acids.

This clone showed up just once. The chain links TRBV5-1 to TRBJ2-1; 10 bases line up with TRBD1. J lost 7 bases, V lost 4 bases, and 11 bases had no gene match. CDR1 SGHRS and CDR2 YFSETQ come from the germline V gene. The CDR3 covers 16 residues. CDR3: CASSRTTGGAGNEQFF. DNA for the CDR3: TGCGCCAGCAGCAGGACGACAGGGGGCGCGGGGAATGAGCAGTTCTTC.

The chain carries TRBV25-1 and TRBJ2-5; 10 positions agree with TRBD2. V trimming: 4 bases; J trimming: 3 bases; junction bases outside the gene matches: 5. This CDR3 spans 15 amino acids. Looked up from germline, CDR1 is MGHDK and CDR2 is SYGVNS. Here the CDR3 reads CASSVGTSVEETQYF. In DNA, the CDR3 is TGTGCCAGCAGTGTCGGGACTAGCGTTGAAGAGACCCAGTACTTC.

V gene TRBV28 combines with J gene TRBJ2-7; TRBD2 might be the D (7 bases). The germline V gene has CDR1 MDHEN and CDR2 SYDVKM. The CDR3 is 16 amino acids. V was cut by 4 bases and J by 5 bases, with 21 bases left in between. The CDR3 DNA follows: TGTGCCAGCAGTTCCCCCGCACAGGGAGGGGCCCACGAGCAGTACTTC. The encoded protein is CASSSPAQGGAHEQYF.

V usage is TRBV28 and J usage is TRBJ2-7, with 7 positions matching TRBD1. The CDR3 is 14 amino acids. V was clipped by 0 bases and J by 5 bases; unmatched bases: 4. Germline values: CDR1 MDHEN, CDR2 SYDVKM. CDR3 sequence: CASSLWQGDDEQYF. CDR3 DNA sequence: TGTGCCAGCAGTTTATGGCAGGGGGACGACGAGCAGTACTTC. Looking up the rest from reference TRBV28 and TRBJ2-7 gives the full variable domain: DVKVTQSSRYLVKRTGEKVFLECVQDMDHENMFWYRQDPGLGLRLIYFSYDVKMKEKGDIPEGYSVSREKKERFSLILESASTNQTSMYLCASSLWQGDDEQYFGPGTRLTVT.

This rearrangement joins TRBV18 to TRBJ1-5, with 7 bases that match TRBD1. J lost 4 bases, V lost 5 bases, and 5 bases had no gene match. Per germline, CDR1 KGHSH and CDR2 LQKENI. CDR3 length: 14 residues. In nucleotides, the CDR3 is TGTGCCAGCTCAACGGACAGGAGAAATCAGCCCCAGCATTTT. Residues: CASSTDRRNQPQHF. Variable domain in full (rest from reference TRBV18 and TRBJ1-5): NAGVMQNPRHLVRRRGQEARLRCSPMKGHSHVYWYRQLPEEGLKFMVYLQKENIIDESGMPKERFSAEFPKEGPSILRIQQVVRGDSAAYFCASSTDRRNQPQHFGDGTRLSIL.

The chain couples TRBV5-1 to TRBJ2-2, with 11 bases lining up with TRBD1. With V trimmed by 4 bases and J by 0 bases, 8 bases remained unmatched. This CDR3 is built from 18 residues. Germline V lookup: CDR1 SGHRS, CDR2 YFSETQ. CDR3 region: CASSRSGTGGANTGELFF. The DNA of the CDR3 is TGCGCCAGCAGCCGGAGCGGGACAGGGGGTGCGAACACCGGGGAGCTGTTTTTT.

This sequence joins TRBV11-3 and TRBJ2-7, with 8 bases lining up with TRBD1. The germline V gene encodes CDR1 SGHNT and CDR2 YENEEA. Germline trimming cut 5 bases from V and 4 bases from J; bases unmatched to any gene: 4. This CDR3 spans 13 amino acids. CDR3 in DNA: TGTGCCAGCAGCGTACGACAGGGGTACGAGCAGTACTTC. Translation gives CASSVRQGYEQYF.